This T cell receptor beta chain was documented in a study of post-analysis software for immune sequencing data. Study results and caveats: Among 4 or 5 TRBV segments more frequent in patients than controls were TRBV5-6, TRBV5-1 and TRBV20-1.

Researchers reported that TCR beta cDNA libraries carried unique molecular identifiers. MiXCR was run by TCRdb on the PCR reads, yielding one entry per CDR3 protein. The table includes roughly 180,000 distinct CDR3 sequences, roughly 31% detected once. CDR3 length: 11 residues. Between the trimmed V and J ends, which lost 6 bases and 12 bases, there was a span of 17 bases. Germline CDR1 reads DFQATT; CDR2 reads SNEGSKA (reference sequence). There are many counts of this clonotype. Its antigen is not identified. This chain connects TRBV20-1 to TRBJ1-2; possibly TRBD1 for D (5 bases). This clonotype was sampled from a girl between 10 and 17 years old with multiple sclerosis. The source material was blood. The CDR3 coding sequence is TGCAGTGCAATTCGGGCAGGGTCTCACACCTTC. Protein: CSAIRAGSHTF.